Presented here are 8 T cell receptor beta chains from one specimen sequenced in a study of T cell repertoires in cytomegalovirus infection. TCRdb passed the reads through MiXCR, listing each CDR3 protein once. The sample yields about 140,000 distinct CDR3 sequences, about 6% seen once. The source material was PBMCs. All receptors derive from a human donor in good health (CMV status not recorded). Some clones in this sample may be carry-over from other donors' samples.

This clonotype has a count of ten or more. Here the CDR3 reads CASSYLFRGSGANVLTF. The CDR3 DNA sequence: TGTGCCAGCAGTTACTTGTTCCGGGGGTCTGGGGCCAACGTCCTGACTTTC. The J gene is TRBJ2-6, the V gene TRBV6-6; D might be TRBD2 (6 bases). This CDR3 has 17 amino acids. The V end was cut by 1 base, the J end by 1 base, with 11 bases between. Germline values: CDR1 MNHNY, CDR2 SVGAGI (reference sequence).

The gene calls are TRBV30 and TRBJ2-6; TRBD1 matches 10 bases. In germline, CDR1 is GTSNPN, CDR2 SVGIG (reference sequence). Trimming removed 2 bases from V and 11 bases from J; junction bases left unmatched: 9. There are 15 residues in the CDR3. CDR3 residues: CAWSLGTGARHVLTF. The CDR3 DNA reads as TGTGCCTGGAGTTTAGGGACAGGGGCACGCCACGTCCTGACTTTC.

This clonotype was observed at least ten times. The J gene is TRBJ1-5, the V gene TRBV7-2; D is uncertain. Germline V gives CDR1 SGHTA, CDR2 FQGNSA. Between the trimmed V and J ends, which lost 4 bases and 3 bases, there was a span of 4 bases. The CDR3 has 12 amino acids. The CDR3 DNA reads TGTGCCAGCAGCTCGCTCAATCAGCCCCAGCATTTT. As protein: CASSSLNQPQHF.

This clonotype was found many times. The genes are TRBV7-3 and TRBJ2-2; D is unclear. CDR1 is SGHTA and CDR2 is FQGTGA in the germline V gene. The CDR3 totals 17 residues. The V end lost 5 bases, the J end lost 2 bases, and 18 bases lay between the germline ends. CDR3 DNA sequence: TGTGCCAGCAGCCCAGAAATGATCCGGCTCAACACCGGGGAGCTGTTTTTT. Amino acid sequence: CASSPEMIRLNTGELFF.

The table lists this clonotype with many counts. The chain uses TRBV12-3 or TRBV12-4 and TRBJ1-1; D gene uncertain. V dropped 7 bases and J dropped 4 bases, with 16 bases sitting between them. The CDR3 is 14 amino acids. The CDR3 sequence: CASTLRRGGTEAFF. The CDR3 DNA reads TGTGCCAGCACCTTACGGCGGGGTGGCACTGAAGCTTTCTTT.

The chain has TRBV29-1 and TRBJ2-7, with 8 bases aligning to TRBD1. Germline V gene data show CDR1 as SQVTM and CDR2 as ANQGSEA. The trim removed 5 bases at V and 5 bases at J, leaving 5 bases unmatched. CDR3 length: 12 residues. In nucleotides, the CDR3 is TGCAGCGTTAAACAGGGGGTGCACGAGCAGTACTTC. Translation: CSVKQGVHEQYF.

This clonotype was detected only a few times. CDR3 region: CATLAKNIQYF. In DNA form, the CDR3 reads TGTGCCACCCTAGCCAAAAACATTCAGTACTTC. This rearrangement joins TRBV19 to TRBJ2-4; D gene unclear. V was pared by 10 bases and J by 0 bases, with 4 bases between. The CDR3 loop spans 11 amino acids. The germline CDR1 and CDR2 sequences are LNHDA and SQIVND (reference sequence).

V gene TRBV7-6 combines with J gene TRBJ1-1; 9 nucleotides agree with TRBD1. Germline values: CDR1 SGHVS, CDR2 FNYEAQ. The CDR3 has 16 residues. Trimming removed 5 bases from V and 5 bases from J; junction bases left unmatched: 12. CDR3 sequence reads: CASSLRQGQGRTEAFF. Written as DNA, the CDR3 is TGTGCCAGCAGCCTGCGACAGGGACAGGGAAGGACTGAAGCTTTCTTT.